One sample yielded the 16 T cell receptor beta chains listed below, sequenced in a study of T cell clonality in common variable immunodeficiency. Sequencing was performed with immunoSEQ multiplex PCR; in TCRdb, only in-frame clones are kept and a portion is missing. Captured here are about 66,000 clones, none seen once; the top ten comprise 1.6%. Sequenced input: peripheral blood mononuclear cells. These receptors all stem from a person aged 18 to 75 in good health.

This clone was found many times. Coverage ceases 3 residues before the CDR3 finishes, and the germline J gene fills in the end. V gene TRBV6-1 combines with J gene TRBJ1-2, with 7 bases that match TRBD1. CDR3 size: 16 residues. The V and J ends lost 4 bases and 5 bases, in that order; junction bases with no gene match: 13. Germline V gives CDR1 MNHNS, CDR2 SASEGT. The part of the CDR3 DNA that was read is TGTGCCAGCAGTGTTTTCGGGACAGAGAAAGGGTATGGC. It translates to CASSVFGTEKGYG. The whole CDR3 protein is CASSVFGTEKGYGYTF.

This clone was seen a handful of times. Incomplete CDR3 DNA: TGTGCCAGTAGTATAAGTGGAGGGCTAGCCAAAAACATT. This translates into CASSISGGLAKNI. In full, the CDR3 is CASSISGGLAKNIQYF. The chain is built from TRBV19 and TRBJ2-4; possible D gene TRBD2, 6 bases. The DNA ends 3 residues before the CDR3 does, and the rest of the CDR3 is filled in from the germline J gene. Trimming took 2 bases from V and 0 from J, leaving 11 bases between them. Germline values: CDR1 LNHDA, CDR2 SQIVND (reference sequence). The CDR3 length is 16 residues.

This clone was counted a few times. The sequence runs out 3 residues before the end of the CDR3; the remainder is reconstructed from the germline J gene. The chain has TRBV6-2 or TRBV6-3 and TRBJ2-7; maybe TRBD1 (5 bases). Trimming cost V 5 bases and J 0 bases, with 8 bases left between them. In germline, CDR1 is MNHEY, CDR2 SVGEGT. The CDR3 runs 13 residues. This CDR3 reads CASSRGSSYEQYF. The covered CDR3 bases are TGTGCCAGCAGTAGGGGTAGCTCCTACGAG.

This clone was recorded many times. The DNA ends 3 residues before the CDR3 does, and the rest of the CDR3 is filled in from the germline J gene. The chain combines TRBV10-3 with TRBJ2-7; a possible D gene is TRBD2 (6 bases). Germline loops: CDR1 ENHRY, CDR2 SYGVKD. CDR3 length equals 14 residues. V lost 4 bases and J lost 3, with 13 bases in between. Partial CDR3 DNA: TGTGCCATCAGTGTGTCTAGCGTGGGCTACGAG. This gives the protein CAISVSSVGYE. The full CDR3 protein reads CAISVSSVGYEQYF.

This clone was detected ten times or more. The missing CDR3 end, 3 residues past where the read stops, is filled in from the germline J gene. The rearrangement joins TRBV20-1 to TRBJ2-7, with D possibly matching TRBD1 (5 bases). The CDR3 has 14 amino acids. The germline CDR1 and CDR2 sequences are DFQATT and SNEGSKA (reference sequence). The germline V and J ends were trimmed by 0 bases and 5 bases, with 14 bases remaining between them. The CDR3 region is CSARDYRSPDEQYF. The CDR3 DNA, read in part, is TGCAGTGCTAGAGATTACAGGTCTCCTGACGAG.

This clone has ten or more counts. From the germline J gene comes the end of the CDR3, since the read stops 3 residues before it. V usage is TRBV19 and J usage is TRBJ2-3, with a possible D match to TRBD2 (6 bases). V lost 3 bases, J lost 0 bases, and 10 bases lay in between. Per germline, CDR1 LNHDA and CDR2 SQIVND (reference sequence). The CDR3 spans 15 residues. The sequenced CDR3 bases are TGTGCCAGTAGTATGGCGGGATATAGCACAGATACG. Amino acid sequence: CASSMAGYSTDT. In full, the CDR3 reads CASSMAGYSTDTQYF.

This clone was detected ten times or more. The sequence runs out 3 residues before the end of the CDR3; the remainder is reconstructed from the germline J gene. The chain has TRBV18 and TRBJ1-1; D unresolved. The CDR3 has 11 amino acids. The germline V gene has CDR1 KGHSH and CDR2 LQKENI. The CDR3 spells CASSPDTKAFF. Incomplete CDR3 DNA: TGTGCCAGCTCACCCGACACGAAA.

This clone has a count of ten or more. The missing CDR3 end, 3 residues past where the read stops, is filled in from the germline J gene. This sequence joins TRBV20-1 and TRBJ2-7; TRBD1 matches at 8 bases. CDR1 is DFQATT, CDR2 SNEGSKA, per germline (reference sequence). There are 14 residues in the CDR3. The V and J ends lost 2 bases and 5 bases, in that order; junction bases with no gene match: 8. The CDR3 bases that were read are TGCAGTGCTAGAATCCGACAGGGGCAGGACGAG. Encoded protein: CSARIRQGQDE. The complete CDR3 reads CSARIRQGQDEQYF.

This clone was counted ten times or more. The sequenced fragment ends 3 residues before the CDR3 boundary, so the rest is inferred from the germline J gene. V is TRBV7-9 and J is TRBJ2-1, with 11 bases identical to TRBD2. V shed 6 bases, J shed 7 bases, and the junction held 8 bases outside the gene matches. From germline, CDR1 is SEHNR and CDR2 FQNEAQ (reference sequence). This CDR3 is built from 15 residues. CDR3 residues: CASSRGGLADNEQFF. The part of the CDR3 DNA that was read is TGTGCCAGCAGTAGGGGGGGACTAGCGGATAATGAG.

This clone was observed many times. The observed sequence ends 3 residues before the CDR3 terminus, with the missing tail filled in from the germline J gene. The chain is built from TRBV5-1 and TRBJ2-7; the D is unclear. The CDR3 runs 11 residues. Germline assignment: CDR1 SGHRS and CDR2 YFSETQ. With 3 bases removed from V and 3 bases from J, the gap between germline ends came to 4 bases. The CDR3 protein is CASSSGYEQYF. The part of the CDR3 DNA that was read is TGCGCCAGCAGCTCAGGCTACGAG.

This clone was seen repeatedly, ten times or more. The read comes to an end 3 residues before the CDR3 does, leaving the germline J gene to fill in the end. This chain connects TRBV11-3 to TRBJ2-1; D is ambiguous. Germline CDR1 and CDR2: SGHNT and YENEEA. Trimming removed 1 base at V and 5 bases at J, with 6 bases between. This CDR3 is built from 13 residues. CDR3 bases read: TGTGCCAGCAGCTTAGGTCTACACAATGAG. Translating it yields CASSLGLHNE. The whole CDR3 region reads CASSLGLHNEQFF.

This clone was seen repeatedly, ten times or more. Read coverage stops 3 residues before the CDR3 terminus; the germline J gene supplies the remainder. This chain connects TRBV7-2 to TRBJ2-5, with D maybe TRBD2 (6 bases). Trimming shortened V by 5 bases and J by 5 bases, and 18 bases separated the two germline ends. The CDR3 has 15 residues. Germline CDR1 reads SGHTA; CDR2 reads FQGNSA. The part of the CDR3 DNA that was read is TGTGCCAGCAGCCGACTAGGAGGGCTTAGCGAGACC. Its translation is CASSRLGGLSET. The full CDR3 sequence reads CASSRLGGLSETQYF.

This clone appeared many times. The read ends 3 residues before the CDR3 terminus; that terminus is restored from the germline J gene. V is TRBV30 and J is TRBJ1-1; a weak D match, TRBD1 (5 bases). Trimming stripped 3 bases from V and 5 bases from J, with 10 bases between. This CDR3 region has 12 residues. Germline V gives CDR1 GTSNPN, CDR2 SVGIG (reference sequence). The CDR3 bases that were read are TGTGCCTGGAGCCTACGGGGGACTGAA. Translation: CAWSLRGTE. The complete CDR3 reads CAWSLRGTEAFF. Combining the CDR3 with reference TRBV30 and TRBJ1-1 gives the whole variable domain SQTIHQWPATLVQPVGSPLSLECTVEGTSNPNLYWYRQAAGRGLQLLFYSVGIGQISSEVPQNLSASRPQDRQFILSSKKLLLSDSGFYLCAWSLRGTEAFFGQGTRLTVV.

This clone was counted ten times or more. Read coverage stops 3 residues before the CDR3 terminus; the germline J gene supplies the remainder. The chain combines TRBV7-9 with TRBJ2-7; the D is unclear. This CDR3 spans 11 amino acids. From germline, CDR1 is SEHNR and CDR2 FQNEAQ (reference sequence). Trimming took 5 bases from V and 5 from J, leaving 7 bases between them. CDR3 sequence reads: CASSTIDEQYF. The sequenced part of the CDR3 DNA is TGTGCCAGCAGCACAATTGACGAG.

This clone showed up many times. The CDR3 goes on 3 residues after the read ends, and that part is filled in from the germline J gene. The chain is built from TRBV14 and TRBJ2-6, with no clear D. Germline lookup yields CDR1 SGHDN and CDR2 FVKESK. V lost 1 base and J 1 base, leaving 11 bases between the germline ends. The CDR3 consists of 17 residues. CDR3 in amino acids: CASSQGLLRSGANVLTF. The sequenced part of the CDR3 DNA is TGTGCCAGCAGCCAAGGACTCCTGAGATCTGGGGCCAACGTC. Looking up the rest from reference TRBV14 and TRBJ2-6 gives the full variable domain: EAGVTQFPSHSVIEKGQTVTLRCDPISGHDNLYWYRRVMGKEIKFLLHFVKESKQDESGMPNNRFLAERTGGTYSTLKVQPAELEDSGVYFCASSQGLLRSGANVLTFGAGSRLTVL.

This clone was counted at least ten times. The read ends 3 residues early relative to the CDR3; the germline J gene fills the gap. J is TRBJ2-7 and V is TRBV7-2; 9 nucleotides line up with TRBD1. After removal of 4 bases from V and 6 bases from J, the junction contained 10 bases not matched to a gene. The germline V gene encodes CDR1 SGHTA and CDR2 FQGNSA. The CDR3 extends over 15 amino acids. CDR3 DNA, as far as it was read: TGTGCCAGCAGCTACCTGACAGGGGGTTTCTCCGAG. It codes for CASSYLTGGFSE. The full CDR3 reads CASSYLTGGFSEQYF.